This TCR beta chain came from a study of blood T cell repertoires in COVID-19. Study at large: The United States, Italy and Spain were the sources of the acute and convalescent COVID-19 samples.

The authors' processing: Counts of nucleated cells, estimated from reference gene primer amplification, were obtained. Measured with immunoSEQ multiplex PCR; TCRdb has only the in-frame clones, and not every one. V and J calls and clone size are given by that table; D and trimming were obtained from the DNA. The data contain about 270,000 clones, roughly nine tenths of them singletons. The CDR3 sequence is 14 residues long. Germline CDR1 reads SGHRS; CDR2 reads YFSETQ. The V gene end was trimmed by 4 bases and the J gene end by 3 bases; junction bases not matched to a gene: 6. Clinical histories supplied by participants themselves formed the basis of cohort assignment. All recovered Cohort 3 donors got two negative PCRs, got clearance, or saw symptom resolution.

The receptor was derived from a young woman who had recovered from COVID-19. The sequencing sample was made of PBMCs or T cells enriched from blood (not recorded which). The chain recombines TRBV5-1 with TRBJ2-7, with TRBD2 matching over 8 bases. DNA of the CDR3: TGCGCCAGCAGCCCCGACAGCGGGAGCTACGAGCAGTACTTC. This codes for CASSPDSGSYEQYF.